Presented here are 17 T cell receptor beta chains from one specimen sequenced in a study of blood T cells in healthy people across ages. Using a J-beta primer mix together with a sample-barcoded 5' primer, a second PCR was run for roughly 6 to 11 cycles. Each CDR3 protein is one row after TCRdb ran MiXCR on the 5' RACE reads. The sample yields about 830,000 distinct CDR3 sequences, around two thirds seen once. The sequencing input was blood. The receptors were gathered from a man between 25 and 39 years old in good health.

The chain uses TRBV7-9 and TRBJ2-3; no clear D. V was trimmed by 2 bases and J by 0 bases, leaving 9 bases between them. In germline, CDR1 is SEHNR, CDR2 FQNEAQ (reference sequence). The CDR3 extends over 15 amino acids. The CDR3 region is CASSLRTGSTDTQYF. The DNA for the CDR3 is TGTGCCAGCAGCTTACGAACCGGTAGCACAGATACGCAGTATTTT.

This clonotype was detected once. The chain uses TRBV5-1 and TRBJ2-1, with TRBD2 matching over 10 bases. There are 15 residues in the CDR3. Germline CDR1 and CDR2: SGHRS and YFSETQ. J lost 6 bases, V lost 4 bases, and 7 bases had no gene match. The chain's CDR3 is CASSESGGAGNEQFF. As DNA, the CDR3 is TGCGCCAGCAGCGAAAGCGGGGGGGCCGGCAATGAGCAGTTCTTC.

This chain uses TRBV12-3 or TRBV12-4 with TRBJ2-5; 8 bases are a match to TRBD2. The CDR3 is 17 amino acids. V trimming: 6 bases; J trimming: 2 bases; junction bases outside the gene matches: 14. CDR3: CASRPRAGAQAQETQYF. CDR3 DNA sequence: TGTGCCAGCAGGCCACGAGCGGGGGCACAGGCTCAAGAGACCCAGTACTTC.

This clonotype was picked up one time. The chain recombines TRBV5-5 with TRBJ1-5; TRBD1 aligns across 8 bases. Germline CDR1 and CDR2: SGHKS and YYEKEE (reference sequence). CDR3 length: 15 residues. With V trimmed by 0 bases and J by 5 bases, 4 bases remained unmatched. The CDR3 nucleotides are TGTGCCAGCAGCTTGGTACCAGGGGGCTATCAGCCCCAGCATTTT. Translation: CASSLVPGGYQPQHF.

This clonotype was observed a few times. The rearrangement joins TRBV6-5 to TRBJ2-3; D tentatively fits TRBD1 or TRBD2 (5 bases each). Looked up from germline, CDR1 is MNHEY and CDR2 is SVGAGI. Trimming took off 8 bases at V and 6 bases at J, with 15 bases between the two ends. This CDR3 region has 13 residues. CDR3 protein: CASQRTPGDTQYF. DNA for the CDR3: TGTGCCAGCCAGAGGACACCGGGGGATACGCAGTATTTT.

This clonotype was observed a single time. The chain links TRBV7-2 to TRBJ1-1; D ambiguous. Germline V CDR1 and CDR2: SGHTA, FQGNSA. This CDR3 has 13 residues. V was clipped by 1 base and J by 4 bases, with 7 bases between them. The CDR3 nucleotides are TGTGCCAGCAGCTTAGAAACAGCCACTGAAGCTTTCTTT. Protein: CASSLETATEAFF.

This clonotype was detected a few times. The chain couples TRBV7-2 to TRBJ2-7; TRBD1 agrees at 7 bases. The CDR3 totals 14 residues. CDR1 and CDR2 from the germline V gene are SGHTA and FQGNSA. Trimming removed 7 bases from V and 3 bases from J; junction bases left unmatched: 9. The CDR3 region is CASTEHDRVYEQYF. DNA for the CDR3: TGTGCCAGCACCGAACACGACAGGGTCTACGAGCAGTACTTC.

This chain joins TRBV4-3 and TRBJ2-7; D call uncertain. The DNA end is a closer match to TRBJ2-5, so the J assignment may be wrong. The CDR3 contains 16 residues. Germline V gene lookup returns CDR1 LGHNA and CDR2 YSLEER. CDR3 residues: CASSQDLGSAVETQYF. CDR3 DNA sequence: TGCGCCAGCAGCCAAGATCTGGGCTCCGCGGTAGAGACCCAGTACTTC.

This clonotype turned up a few times. The rearrangement uses TRBV11-3 and TRBJ1-2; D remains unclear. The germline CDR1 and CDR2 sequences are SGHNT and YENEEA. The CDR3 contains 15 residues. The V end lost 10 bases, the J end lost 0 bases, and 18 bases lay between the germline ends. Here the CDR3 reads CAKRPGYSSNYGYTF. CDR3 bases: TGTGCCAAGCGACCCGGCTACTCTTCTAACTATGGCTACACCTTC. The variable domain in full, completed from reference TRBV11-3 and TRBJ1-2, reads EAGVVQSPRYKIIEKKQPVAFWCNPISGHNTLYWYLQNLGQGPELLIRYENEEAVDDSQLPKDRFSAERLKGVDSTLKIQPAELGDSAVYLCAKRPGYSSNYGYTFGSGTRLTVV.

The CDR3 DNA reads as TGTGCCAGCTCACCTGAAGGGGGGCCATCCTACGAGCAGTACTTC. It codes for CASSPEGGPSYEQYF. The chain has TRBV18 and TRBJ2-7, with D perhaps TRBD1 or TRBD2 (6 bases each). V lost 3 bases to trimming and J lost 1 base, with 13 bases between them. CDR3 length equals 15 residues. Germline assignment: CDR1 KGHSH and CDR2 LQKENI.

The genes are TRBV7-7 and TRBJ2-2; D possibly corresponds to TRBD1 (5 bases). The CDR3 runs 12 residues. Germline V gene data show CDR1 as SSHAT and CDR2 as FNYEAQ (reference sequence). The CDR3 DNA reads as TGTGCTACGGACACCCCTGACGGGGAGCTGTTTTTT. This gives the protein CATDTPDGELFF.

The rearrangement uses TRBV5-1 and TRBJ1-4; 7 nucleotides match TRBD1. V was clipped by 4 bases and J by 6 bases; unmatched bases: 6. Germline lookup yields CDR1 SGHRS and CDR2 YFSETQ. The CDR3 has 14 residues. CDR3 in DNA: TGCGCCAGCAGCCTGACAGGGAGACATGAAAAACTGTTTTTT. Amino acid sequence: CASSLTGRHEKLFF.

The rearrangement uses TRBV5-1 and TRBJ2-7; D is undetermined. This CDR3 is 12 amino acids long. CDR1 SGHRS and CDR2 YFSETQ come from the germline V gene. V shed 7 bases and J shed 5 bases, with 13 bases lying between them. CDR3 DNA sequence: TGCGCCAGCTGGTCCCAATGGCACGAGCAGTACTTC. As protein: CASWSQWHEQYF.

The chain carries TRBV5-5 and TRBJ2-3; maybe TRBD2 (6 bases). The CDR3 runs to 15 residues. CDR1 is SGHKS, CDR2 YYEKEE, per germline (reference sequence). Trimming removed 5 bases at V and 0 bases at J, with 13 bases between. CDR3 sequence: CASSHWGDSTDTQYF. In DNA form, the CDR3 reads TGTGCCAGCAGTCACTGGGGGGATAGCACAGATACGCAGTATTTT.

V gene TRBV7-9 combines with J gene TRBJ2-3; 8 bases fit TRBD1. V was clipped by 6 bases and J by 2 bases; unmatched bases: 10. The CDR3 consists of 16 residues. The germline V gene encodes CDR1 SEHNR and CDR2 FQNEAQ (reference sequence). CDR3 DNA: TGTGCCAGCAGTTCCCAGGGGGCGACCAACACAGATACGCAGTATTTT. Its protein product is CASSSQGATNTDTQYF. Together with reference TRBV7-9 and TRBJ2-3, the CDR3 gives the full variable domain: DTGVSQNPRHKITKRGQNVTFRCDPISEHNRLYWYRQTLGQGPEFLTYFQNEAQLEKSRLLSDRFSAERPKGSFSTLEIQRTEQGDSAMYLCASSSQGATNTDTQYFGPGTRLTVL.

This clonotype was detected once. Its ends do not fully match the called genes, so a read error is possible. The gene calls are TRBV29-1 and TRBJ2-3; 10 positions match TRBD1. This CDR3 contains 12 residues. The germline V gene has CDR1 SQVTM and CDR2 ANQGSEA. The CDR3 sequence is CSSGQGVDTRYF. The CDR3 nucleotides read TGCAGCTCCGGACAGGGGGTGGATACGCGGTATTTT.

This chain joins TRBV12-3 or TRBV12-4 and TRBJ1-6, with 9 bases aligning to TRBD1. CDR3 size: 16 residues. V dropped 3 bases and J dropped 5; count of bases not matched to a gene: 5. This CDR3 is CASSLGQGLHNSPLHF. Written as DNA, the CDR3 is TGTGCCAGCAGTTTGGGACAGGGACTACATAATTCACCCCTCCACTTT.